This T cell receptor (beta chain) derives from a study of cytomegalovirus exposure and HLA in healthy donors. Study observations and caveats: For most subjects, TCR beta sequences were reported to predict HLA-A and HLA-B alleles with accuracy. The listing of roughly 160 TCR beta chains classed them as cytomegalovirus-associated.

The V end was cut by 0 bases, the J end by 1 base, with 10 bases between. Looked up from germline, CDR1 is LNHNV and CDR2 is YYDKDF (reference sequence). This CDR3 spans 16 amino acids. This PCR relied on a set of 60 Vbeta primers and 13 Jbeta primers. Clones were sequenced by immunoSEQ multiplex PCR, and TCRdb holds only the in-frame ones, with some missing. The repertoire has 150,000 to 200,000 clones, roughly 80% of them found once; the top ten carry 6.3%. Concerning this clone: Its antigen is unknown.

This cohort consisted of healthy bone marrow donors. Sequencing input: PBMCs. This TCR was sampled from a man between 35 and 55 years old in good health and CMV-seropositive. This chain connects TRBV15 to TRBJ1-5, with D unresolved. The CDR3 DNA reads as TGTGCCACCAGCAGAGATCGGGTGGCAAGCAATCAGCCCCAGCATTTT. Translating it yields CATSRDRVASNQPQHF.